The 20 T cell receptor beta chains reported below all come from one sample, sequenced in a study of T cell repertoires in cytomegalovirus infection. Each CDR3 protein is one row after TCRdb ran MiXCR on the reads. This sample has over 150,000 distinct CDR3 sequences; roughly a fifth occur once, and the top ten carry 2.5% to 3%. Sequenced sample: PBMCs. These receptor sequences come from a human donor in good health (CMV status not recorded). Some clones in this sample may be carry-over from other donors' samples.

This clonotype was picked up a small number of times. The V gene is TRBV6-5, the J gene TRBJ2-7, with no clear D. Trimming removed 2 bases from V and 6 bases from J, with 11 bases in between. The length of the CDR3 is 13 residues. Germline lookup yields CDR1 MNHEY and CDR2 SVGAGI. The CDR3 nucleotides read TGTGCCAGCAGTTACCCACCGAACGGCGAGCAGTACTTC. This translates into CASSYPPNGEQYF.

J is TRBJ2-7 and V is TRBV5-1; D might be TRBD2 (6 bases). Germline V lookup: CDR1 SGHRS, CDR2 YFSETQ. V dropped 5 bases and J dropped 5 bases, with 8 bases sitting between them. The CDR3 contains 11 residues. CDR3 coding DNA: TGCGCCAGCAGATCTAGCGACGAGCAGTACTTC. Its protein is CASRSSDEQYF.

The rearrangement joins TRBV20-1 to TRBJ2-5; tentatively, D is TRBD2 (7 bases). This CDR3 contains 17 residues. Germline V gene data show CDR1 as DFQATT and CDR2 as SNEGSKA (reference sequence). Deletions cut 2 bases from V and 2 bases from J, with 21 bases between. The CDR3: CSARPLGGRTRQETQYF. The CDR3 DNA sequence: TGCAGTGCTAGACCCCTCGGGGGGCGAACCCGGCAAGAGACCCAGTACTTC.

The chain is built from TRBV6-2 or TRBV6-3 and TRBJ2-1; no reliable D call. The CDR3 covers 12 residues. Trimming left V 7 bases short and J 5 bases short, with 9 bases between. CDR1 and CDR2 from the germline V gene are MNHEY and SVGEGT. CDR3 in DNA: TGTGCCAGCATTCCCACAAACAATGAGCAGTTCTTC. Protein sequence: CASIPTNNEQFF.

The chain uses TRBV15 and TRBJ1-3; D is ambiguous. V was clipped by 0 bases and J by 4 bases, with 10 bases between them. CDR3 length equals 15 residues. In germline, CDR1 is LNHNV, CDR2 YYDKDF (reference sequence). CDR3 sequence (DNA): TGTGCCACCAGCAGAGAAATAGGAGTAGGAAACACCATATATTTT. Translated, it gives CATSREIGVGNTIYF.

A few counts support this clonotype. The chain combines TRBV19 with TRBJ1-1; 10 bases are a match to TRBD1. CDR1 LNHDA and CDR2 SQIVND come from the germline V gene (reference sequence). The CDR3 runs to 15 residues. V dropped 5 bases and J dropped 4; count of bases not matched to a gene: 7. CDR3 in amino acids: CASSSWTGGGTEAFF. In DNA form, the CDR3 reads TGTGCCAGTAGTTCATGGACAGGGGGGGGCACTGAAGCTTTCTTT.

A word on this clonotype: A single base separates this from a much larger clone, so it may be a read error. The V call is TRBV7-2, the J call TRBJ1-4, with a possible D match to TRBD1 (5 bases). Germline CDR1 reads SGHTA; CDR2 reads FQGNSA. V was shortened by 4 bases and J by 4 bases, with 13 bases between the two germline ends. This CDR3 is 15 amino acids long. The DNA for the CDR3 is TGTGCCAGCAGCTCCGGACAAGCTAGTAATGAAAAACTGTTTTTT. Residues: CASSSGQASNEKLFF.

The rearrangement uses TRBV12-3 or TRBV12-4 and TRBJ2-1; D not resolved. The CDR3 is 13 amino acids. The germline V and J ends were trimmed by 7 bases and 5 bases, with 12 bases remaining between them. CDR3 amino acids: CASNLIGNNEQFF. DNA of the CDR3: TGTGCCAGCAACTTGATCGGCAACAATGAGCAGTTCTTC.

This clonotype was seen many times. The genes are TRBV7-2 and TRBJ2-4; 7 bases match TRBD2. CDR3 size: 14 residues. Per germline, CDR1 SGHTA and CDR2 FQGNSA. V shed 1 base, J shed 3 bases, and the junction held 0 bases outside the gene matches. The CDR3 region is CASSLGGGKNIQYF. In DNA form, the CDR3 reads TGTGCCAGCAGCTTAGGGGGGGGCAAAAACATTCAGTACTTC.

This chain links TRBV7-8 with TRBJ2-7; tentative D call: TRBD2 (6 bases). Germline V gene data show CDR1 as SGHVS and CDR2 as FQNEAQ. The CDR3 is 13 residues long. With 5 bases removed from V and 4 bases from J, the gap between germline ends came to 12 bases. CDR3 DNA sequence: TGTGCCAGCAGCCGACTAGATCGGTACGAGCAGTACTTC. It translates to CASSRLDRYEQYF.

V usage is TRBV28 and J usage is TRBJ1-2; D perhaps matches TRBD1 (6 bases). Germline V gene data show CDR1 as MDHEN and CDR2 as SYDVKM. The CDR3 consists of 11 residues. With 5 bases removed from V and 6 bases from J, the gap between germline ends came to 7 bases. CDR3 in amino acids: CASSRTDGYTF. Here the CDR3 DNA reads TGTGCCAGCAGTAGGACAGATGGCTACACCTTC.

The V gene is TRBV30, the J gene TRBJ1-1; D remains unclear. CDR3 length: 14 residues. Germline-derived CDR1 and CDR2 are GTSNPN and SVGIG (reference sequence). Between the trimmed V and J ends, which lost 2 bases and 2 bases, there was a span of 12 bases. This chain's CDR3 is CAWSSGSLNTEAFF. The DNA of the CDR3 is TGTGCCTGGAGTTCCGGGTCGTTAAACACTGAAGCTTTCTTT.

The chain is built from TRBV6-1 and TRBJ2-3; 10 bases line up with TRBD2. Per the germline V gene, CDR1 is MNHNS and CDR2 is SASEGT. The trim removed 6 bases at V and 1 base at J, leaving 4 bases unmatched. CDR3 size: 15 residues. As DNA, the CDR3 is TGTGCCAGCAGGAACGGACTAGCGGGCACAGATACGCAGTATTTT. Its translation is CASRNGLAGTDTQYF.

The CDR3 DNA is TGTGCCAGCAGCCGTCCCCCCCACAGGCTGTCGAACACCGGGGAGCTGTTTTTT. Its translation is CASSRPPHRLSNTGELFF. The chain has TRBV7-6 and TRBJ2-2, with D perhaps TRBD1 (5 bases). V dropped 5 bases and J dropped 0 bases, with 19 bases sitting between them. Germline-derived CDR1 and CDR2 are SGHVS and FNYEAQ. This CDR3 is 18 amino acids long. Full variable domain (remainder filled in from reference TRBV7-6 and TRBJ2-2): GAGVSQSPRYKVTKRGQDVALRCDPISGHVSLYWYRQALGQGPEFLTYFNYEAQQDKSGLPNDRFSAERPEGSISTLTIQRTEQRDSAMYRCASSRPPHRLSNTGELFFGEGSRLTVL.

This clonotype was detected ten times or more. This chain joins TRBV4-2 and TRBJ2-3; TRBD2 matches 9 bases. The CDR3 contains 16 residues. Germline values: CDR1 LGHNA, CDR2 YNFKEQ. Germline trimming cut 0 bases from V and 4 bases from J; bases unmatched to any gene: 5. DNA for the CDR3: TGTGCCAGCAGCCAAGAAAGGGAGCGGGGGGCAGATACGCAGTATTTT. Protein product: CASSQERERGADTQYF.

This clonotype was detected ten times or more. The chain is built from TRBV7-2 and TRBJ2-7, with D uncertain. This CDR3 region has 14 residues. CDR1 is SGHTA, CDR2 FQGNSA, per germline. Between the trimmed V and J ends, which lost 1 base and 5 bases, there was a span of 12 bases. CDR3: CASSLVGGWDEQYF. The CDR3 DNA is TGTGCCAGCAGCTTAGTTGGCGGTTGGGACGAGCAGTACTTC.

As for this clonotype: Given a much more abundant clone one base away, this may be a read error. The chain joins TRBV7-2 to TRBJ1-1; D unresolved. Germline CDR1 and CDR2: SGHTA and FQGNSA. CDR3 size: 14 residues. The CDR3 sequence: CASSFGVSGTAAFF. Here the CDR3 DNA reads TGTGCCAGCAGCTTTGGGGTTTCGGGCACTGCAGCTTTCTTT.

Comments on this clonotype: Just one base apart from a much larger clone, this may be a read error. V gene TRBV7-2 combines with J gene TRBJ2-2, with D possibly being TRBD2 (6 bases). The CDR3 is 16 residues long. Germline V gene lookup returns CDR1 SGHTA and CDR2 FQGNSA. Trimming removed 5 bases at V and 3 bases at J, with 16 bases between. CDR3 region: CASSRLLAAYTGELFF. DNA for the CDR3: TGTGCCAGCAGCCGTCTTTTAGCGGCGTACACCGGGGAGCTGTTTTTT.

This clonotype was counted ten times or more. V and J are TRBV7-2 and TRBJ1-5; D is ambiguous. CDR3 size: 14 residues. With 4 bases removed from V and 0 bases from J, the gap between germline ends came to 7 bases. Germline values: CDR1 SGHTA, CDR2 FQGNSA. CDR3 residues: CASSSEYSNQPQHF. In nucleotides, the CDR3 is TGTGCCAGCAGCTCAGAATATAGCAATCAGCCCCAGCATTTT.

This sequence joins TRBV20-1 and TRBJ1-1; no clear D gene. Looked up from germline, CDR1 is DFQATT and CDR2 is SNEGSKA (reference sequence). V was pared by 6 bases and J by 5 bases, with 13 bases between. This CDR3 has 12 amino acids. CDR3 coding DNA: TGCAGTGCGCAACCCGTGGGAACTGAAGCTTTCTTT. This encodes CSAQPVGTEAFF.